This T cell receptor beta chain derives from a study of siplizumab effects on memory and regulatory T cells. The repertoire was sequenced with immunoSEQ multiplex PCR; TCRdb's copy has only in-frame clones and lacks some. Found here are tens of thousands of clones, approximately 93% of them singletons; the top ten hold 30% to 40%. V was pared by 5 bases and J by 0 bases, with 8 bases of the junction left unmatched. The length of the CDR3 is 15 residues. Germline V lookup: CDR1 SQVTM, CDR2 ANQGSEA. Sequenced material: CD8+ T cells sorted from blood. The chain is built from TRBV29-1 and TRBJ2-7; 9 nucleotides match TRBD2. The source is a human donor in good health. The CDR3: CSVILSGRSSYEQYF. CDR3 nucleotides: TGCAGCGTTATCTTGAGCGGGAGGAGCTCCTACGAGCAGTACTTC.